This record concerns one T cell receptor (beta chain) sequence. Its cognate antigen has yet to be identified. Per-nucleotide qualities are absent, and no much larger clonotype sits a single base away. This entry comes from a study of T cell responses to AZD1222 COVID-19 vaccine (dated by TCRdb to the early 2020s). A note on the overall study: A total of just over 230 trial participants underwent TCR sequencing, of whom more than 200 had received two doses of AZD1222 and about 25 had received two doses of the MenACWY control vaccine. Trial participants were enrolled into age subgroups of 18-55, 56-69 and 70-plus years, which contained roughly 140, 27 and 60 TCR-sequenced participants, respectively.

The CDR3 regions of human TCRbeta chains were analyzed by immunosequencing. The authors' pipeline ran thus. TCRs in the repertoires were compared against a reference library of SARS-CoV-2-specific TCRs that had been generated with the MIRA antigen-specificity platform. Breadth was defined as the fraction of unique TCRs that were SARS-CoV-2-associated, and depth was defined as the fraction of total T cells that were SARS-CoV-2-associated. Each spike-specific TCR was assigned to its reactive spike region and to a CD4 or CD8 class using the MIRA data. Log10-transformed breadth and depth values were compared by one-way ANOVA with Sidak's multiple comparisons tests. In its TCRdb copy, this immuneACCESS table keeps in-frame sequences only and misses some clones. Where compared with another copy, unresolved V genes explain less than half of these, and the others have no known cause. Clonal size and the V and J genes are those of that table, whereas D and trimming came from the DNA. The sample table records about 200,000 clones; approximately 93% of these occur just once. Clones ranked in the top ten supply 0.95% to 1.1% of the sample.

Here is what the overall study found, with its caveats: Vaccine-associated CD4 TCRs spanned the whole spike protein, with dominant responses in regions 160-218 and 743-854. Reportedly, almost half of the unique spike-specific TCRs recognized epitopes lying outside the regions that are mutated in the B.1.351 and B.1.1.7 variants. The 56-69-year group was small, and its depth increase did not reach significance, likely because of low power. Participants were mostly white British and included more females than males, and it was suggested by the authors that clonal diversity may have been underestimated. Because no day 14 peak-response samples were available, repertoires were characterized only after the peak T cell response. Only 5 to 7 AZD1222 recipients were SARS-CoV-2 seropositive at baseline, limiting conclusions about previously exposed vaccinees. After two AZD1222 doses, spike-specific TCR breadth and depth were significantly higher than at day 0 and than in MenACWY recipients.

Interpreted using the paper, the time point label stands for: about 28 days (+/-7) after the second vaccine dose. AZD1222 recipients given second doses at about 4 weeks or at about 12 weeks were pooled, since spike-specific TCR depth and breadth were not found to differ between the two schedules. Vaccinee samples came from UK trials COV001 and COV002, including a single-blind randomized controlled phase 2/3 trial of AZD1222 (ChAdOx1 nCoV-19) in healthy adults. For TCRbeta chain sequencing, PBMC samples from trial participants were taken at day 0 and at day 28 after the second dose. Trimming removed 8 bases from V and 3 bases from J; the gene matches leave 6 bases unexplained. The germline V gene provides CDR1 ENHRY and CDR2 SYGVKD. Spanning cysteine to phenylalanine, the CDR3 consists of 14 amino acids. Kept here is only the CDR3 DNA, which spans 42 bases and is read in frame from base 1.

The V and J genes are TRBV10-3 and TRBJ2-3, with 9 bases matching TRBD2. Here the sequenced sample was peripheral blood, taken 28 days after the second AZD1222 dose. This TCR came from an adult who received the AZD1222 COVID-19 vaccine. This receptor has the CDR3 CAIFGGGATDTQYF. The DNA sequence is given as TGTGCCATCTTTGGCGGGGGGGCAACAGATACGCAGTATTTT.